This T cell receptor (beta chain) is drawn from a study of shared clonotypes between healthy human individuals. CD8 cells regarded as naive lacked CD45RO, were positively chosen for CCR7, and omitted terminally differentiated effector memory CD45RA+ cells. The CDR3 runs 16 residues. The J segment lost 4 bases and the V segment lost 3 bases, leaving 9 bases of the junction unmatched. CDR1 is MDHEN, CDR2 SYDVKM, per germline. The method was immunoSEQ multiplex PCR; TCRdb's version includes in-frame clones alone and lacks a portion of them. The sample consists of 650,000 to 800,000 clones, under 95% of them appearing once.

The sequence came from a man aged 25 to 45 in good health. Sequenced input: naive CD8+ T cells sorted from blood. The V and J genes are TRBV28 and TRBJ1-1; 9 nucleotides line up with TRBD1. The chain's CDR3 is CASSLSPGTGLTEAFF. The CDR3 DNA is TGTGCCAGCAGTTTGTCCCCAGGGACAGGGCTCACTGAAGCTTTCTTT.